The 23 T cell receptor beta chains given below trace back to one sample, sequenced in a study of long-term antiretroviral therapy in people with HIV. Runs used v3.0 of the immunoSEQ assay and were done at survey level. Using immunoSEQ multiplex PCR, the repertoire was profiled, and TCRdb retains in-frame clones only, with some absent. The table shows roughly 28,000 clones, with 82% occurring only once. Material: unsorted PBMCs, obtained 2.9 years after starting antiretroviral therapy. The receptors derive from a man aged 45-60 years with HIV.

The chain carries TRBV9 and TRBJ2-3, with D maybe TRBD1 (6 bases). This CDR3 has 14 amino acids. Germline CDR1 SGDLS, CDR2 YYNGEE. V was pared by 0 bases and J by 4 bases, with 9 bases between. The CDR3 DNA follows: TGTGCCAGCAGCGTAGTTGGGGGCCCAGATACGCAGTATTTT. It yields the protein CASSVVGGPDTQYF.

This chain uses TRBV5-1 with TRBJ2-2; no reliable D call. The CDR3 loop spans 17 amino acids. Trimming removed 0 bases from V and 3 bases from J, with 15 bases in between. CDR1 is SGHRS and CDR2 is YFSETQ in the germline V gene. CDR3 in DNA: TGCGCCAGCAGCTTGGCCAAGAACAGCCAAGACACCGGGGAGCTGTTTTTT. It encodes CASSLAKNSQDTGELFF.

The chain links TRBV19 to TRBJ2-2; D is unresolved. The CDR3 has 13 residues. V was cut by 4 bases and J by 0 bases, with 3 bases left in between. Germline V gene data show CDR1 as LNHDA and CDR2 as SQIVND (reference sequence). The CDR3 sequence: CASSRANTGELFF. The CDR3, as DNA: TGTGCCAGTAGTAGAGCGAACACCGGGGAGCTGTTTTTT.

The chain couples TRBV4-3 to TRBJ1-2; D gene uncertain. V was shortened by 4 bases and J by 0 bases, with 6 bases between the two germline ends. Germline CDR1 is LGHNA and CDR2 is YSLEER. The CDR3 spans 13 residues. CDR3 DNA sequence: TGCGCCAGCAGCCCCGAGGCTAACTATGGCTACACCTTC. Its protein product is CASSPEANYGYTF.

This rearrangement joins TRBV28 to TRBJ2-3, with a tentative D call TRBD1 (6 bases). This CDR3 has 15 residues. Germline assignment: CDR1 MDHEN and CDR2 SYDVKM. Trimming took 5 bases from V and 2 from J, leaving 14 bases between them. The CDR3 bases are TGTGCCAGCAGTCCCTGGACAGCCAACACAGATACGCAGTATTTT. Protein sequence: CASSPWTANTDTQYF.

The rearrangement joins TRBV9 to TRBJ2-1, with a tentative D call TRBD1 (5 bases). CDR3 size: 13 residues. Germline assignment: CDR1 SGDLS and CDR2 YYNGEE. V lost 3 bases and J 4 bases, leaving 8 bases between the germline ends. CDR3 nucleotides: TGTGCCAGCAGCGGCGACAGTTACAATGAGCAGTTCTTC. This codes for CASSGDSYNEQFF.

J is TRBJ2-1 and V is TRBV5-1; 8 bases line up with TRBD2. The CDR3 has 14 residues. Unmatched junction bases numbered 5, after V lost 4 bases and J lost 5 bases. Germline CDR1 and CDR2: SGHRS and YFSETQ. In DNA form, the CDR3 reads TGCGCCAGCAGCACGGGGGGGCCCAACAATGAGCAGTTCTTC. Its protein product is CASSTGGPNNEQFF.

V and J are TRBV5-4 and TRBJ1-1; 7 positions agree with TRBD1. Germline lookup yields CDR1 SGHNT and CDR2 YYREEE (reference sequence). Germline trimming cut 3 bases from V and 2 bases from J; bases unmatched to any gene: 22. The CDR3 is made up of 20 amino acids. For the CDR3, the DNA is TGTGCCAGCAGCTGGCCAGGTGTGAAGGGGGCGGTATATCAAAACACTGAAGCTTTCTTT. It translates to CASSWPGVKGAVYQNTEAFF.

The rearrangement links TRBV7-2 to TRBJ2-3, with a weak D call TRBD2 (6 bases). Germline CDR1 reads SGHTA; CDR2 reads FQGNSA. CDR3 length: 17 residues. V lost 3 bases to trimming and J lost 2 bases, with 18 bases between them. The CDR3 loop reads CASSFSIMRGNTDTQYF. Here the CDR3 DNA reads TGTGCCAGCAGCTTTTCTATCATGCGGGGAAACACAGATACGCAGTATTTT.

The chain recombines TRBV7-6 with TRBJ1-2; the match to TRBD1 covers 7 bases. CDR3 length: 15 residues. The germline V gene encodes CDR1 SGHVS and CDR2 FNYEAQ. V lost 1 base and J lost 0; bases outside the gene matches: 2. CDR3 coding DNA: TGTGCCAGCAGCTTAGAGGGACAGTCTAACTATGGCTACACCTTC. Protein: CASSLEGQSNYGYTF.

The V and J genes are TRBV6-5 and TRBJ2-2; weak D call: TRBD1 (6 bases). V lost 2 bases, J lost 7 bases, and 14 bases lay in between. The germline V gene encodes CDR1 MNHEY and CDR2 SVGAGI. The CDR3 loop spans 15 amino acids. The CDR3 sequence is CASSYTQGTDGELFF. The CDR3 DNA follows: TGTGCCAGCAGTTACACCCAGGGGACCGACGGGGAGCTGTTTTTT.

The chain uses TRBV28 and TRBJ1-5; D perhaps matches TRBD1 (5 bases). CDR1 and CDR2 from the germline V gene are MDHEN and SYDVKM. Trimming stripped 3 bases from V and 9 bases from J, with 6 bases between. The CDR3 has 11 amino acids. The CDR3 DNA sequence: TGTGCCAGCAGTTTGGGGGGGCCCCAGCATTTT. Protein product: CASSLGGPQHF.

V and J are TRBV25-1 and TRBJ1-4; D call uncertain. Germline CDR1 MGHDK, CDR2 SYGVNS. The CDR3 runs 15 residues. The V and J ends lost 5 bases and 3 bases respectively, with 13 bases between them. CDR3 in amino acids: CASSPGEGANEKLFF. DNA of the CDR3: TGTGCCAGCAGTCCCGGGGAGGGCGCTAATGAAAAACTGTTTTTT.

V gene TRBV4-1 combines with J gene TRBJ2-3; 12 nucleotides match TRBD2. The CDR3 sequence is 16 residues long. CDR1 and CDR2 from the germline V gene are MGHRA and YSYEKL. The V gene end was trimmed by 6 bases and the J gene end by 1 base; junction bases not matched to a gene: 5. CDR3 nucleotide sequence: TGCGCCAGCAGGCTAGCGGGGGGGCTCGGCACAGATACGCAGTATTTT. It encodes CASRLAGGLGTDTQYF.

This rearrangement joins TRBV14 to TRBJ1-2; D is perhaps TRBD1 (5 bases). The germline V and J ends were trimmed by 0 bases and 4 bases, with 12 bases remaining between them. The CDR3 loop spans 15 amino acids. The germline V gene has CDR1 SGHDN and CDR2 FVKESK. DNA of the CDR3: TGTGCCAGCAGCCAAGATTGGGGCACCGCCTATGGCTACACCTTC. This gives the protein CASSQDWGTAYGYTF.

This chain joins TRBV27 and TRBJ2-7; 7 bases are a match to TRBD1. J was trimmed by 0 bases and V by 3 bases; bases with no gene match: 2. Per the germline V gene, CDR1 is MNHEY and CDR2 is SMNVEV (reference sequence). This CDR3 spans 14 amino acids. CDR3 sequence: CASSFGQDSYEQYF. The CDR3 bases are TGTGCCAGCAGTTTTGGACAGGACTCCTACGAGCAGTACTTC.

J is TRBJ2-3 and V is TRBV5-1; TRBD1 matches at 8 bases. Germline V gene sequence: CDR1 SGHRS, CDR2 YFSETQ. This CDR3 comprises 14 residues. J gave up 3 bases and V 4 bases, and 4 bases lay outside the gene matches. The DNA for the CDR3 is TGCGCCAGCAGCGTCAGGGGGCCTACAGATACGCAGTATTTT. It codes for CASSVRGPTDTQYF.

The chain combines TRBV6-5 with TRBJ2-3; D gene uncertain. CDR1 is MNHEY, CDR2 SVGAGI, per germline. This CDR3 region has 12 residues. Trimming removed 6 bases at V and 2 bases at J, with 6 bases between. The CDR3 loop is CASSANTDTQYF. CDR3 coding DNA: TGTGCCAGCAGCGCCAACACAGATACGCAGTATTTT.

The rearrangement uses TRBV2 and TRBJ1-2; 9 bases line up with TRBD1. The V segment lost 7 bases and the J segment 5 bases; nucleotides outside the gene matches: 5. This CDR3 contains 13 residues. Germline CDR1 is SNHLY and CDR2 is FYNNEI. CDR3 sequence: CASITGGPYGYTF. CDR3 DNA sequence: TGTGCCAGCATAACAGGGGGCCCGTATGGCTACACCTTC.

The genes are TRBV6-1 and TRBJ1-2, with TRBD1 identical over 8 bases. Germline V CDR1 and CDR2: MNHNS, SASEGT. The CDR3 has 17 residues. The junction had 11 bases not matched to a gene; V was cut back by 1 base and J by 4 bases. As DNA, the CDR3 is TGTGCCAGCAGTGAAGGGCAGGGGGCCTCGCCGTTCTATGGCTACACCTTC. Its translation: CASSEGQGASPFYGYTF.

This chain uses TRBV6-5 with TRBJ1-2; possibly TRBD1 for D (5 bases). With 0 bases removed from V and 4 bases from J, the gap between germline ends came to 9 bases. The CDR3 spans 14 residues. The germline V gene encodes CDR1 MNHEY and CDR2 SVGAGI. The CDR3 reads CASSYSAGTYGYTF. The CDR3 DNA reads TGTGCCAGCAGTTACTCGGCAGGGACCTATGGCTACACCTTC.

The V call is TRBV5-1, the J call TRBJ1-1, with D possibly matching TRBD1 (6 bases). Per germline, CDR1 SGHRS and CDR2 YFSETQ. The CDR3 is 15 residues long. The V end was cut by 4 bases, the J end by 1 base, with 14 bases between. The CDR3 region is CASSRELTGNTEAFF. DNA for the CDR3: TGCGCCAGCAGCCGAGAGTTGACAGGGAACACTGAAGCTTTCTTT.

The CDR3 protein is CASSLGQGSETQYF. Here the CDR3 DNA reads TGTGCCAGCAGCTTAGGGCAGGGGAGCGAGACCCAGTACTTC. This sequence joins TRBV11-3 and TRBJ2-5; weak D call: TRBD1 (6 bases). The CDR3 length is 14 residues. V was pared by 1 base and J by 5 bases, with 11 bases between. The germline V gene encodes CDR1 SGHNT and CDR2 YENEEA.